These 18 T cell receptor beta chains were all obtained from the same sample, sequenced in a study of OX40 agonist ivuxolimab in advanced cancers. Method: immunoSEQ multiplex PCR; TCRdb's copy keeps in-frame clones and lacks some. The sample shows roughly 71,000 clones, roughly 80% of them seen only once. Material: CD4+ or CD8+ T cells sorted from blood, obtained in a trial of the OX40 agonist ivuxolimab. Receptor source: an adult with an advanced solid tumor such as melanoma, head and neck, liver or kidney cancer.

Here the CDR3 reads CASSLGQGVFGELFF. CDR3 DNA: TGTGCCAGCAGCTTAGGACAGGGGGTATTCGGGGAGCTGTTTTTT. V is TRBV5-6 and J is TRBJ2-2; TRBD1 aligns across 10 bases. Looked up from germline, CDR1 is SGHDT and CDR2 is YYEEEE. Germline trimming cut 2 bases from V and 7 bases from J; bases unmatched to any gene: 5. This CDR3 has 15 amino acids. The full variable domain, in which reference TRBV5-6 and TRBJ2-2 provide the parts outside the CDR3, is DAGVTQSPTHLIKTRGQQVTLRCSPKSGHDTVSWYQQALGQGPQFIFQYYEEEERQRGNFPDRFSGHQFPNYSSELNVNALLLGDSALYLCASSLGQGVFGELFFGEGSRLTVL.

This clone was observed a few times. V gene TRBV18 combines with J gene TRBJ1-5; tentatively, D is TRBD1 (5 bases). The CDR3 runs to 17 residues. V lost 2 bases to trimming and J lost 1 base, with 15 bases between them. Germline V CDR1 and CDR2: KGHSH, LQKENI. Here the CDR3 DNA reads TGTGCCAGCTCACCATCATCCGACAGTGGGAGCAATCAGCCCCAGCATTTT. This sequence encodes CASSPSSDSGSNQPQHF.

The chain has TRBV18 and TRBJ2-3, with 15 positions matching TRBD2. CDR1 KGHSH and CDR2 LQKENI come from the germline V gene. The CDR3 has 16 residues. With V trimmed by 4 bases and J by 6 bases, 5 bases remained unmatched. The CDR3 loop is CASSRRTSGGADTQYF. CDR3 in DNA: TGTGCCAGCTCACGAAGGACTAGCGGGGGGGCTGATACGCAGTATTTT. Full variable domain (rest looked up from reference TRBV18 and TRBJ2-3): NAGVMQNPRHLVRRRGQEARLRCSPMKGHSHVYWYRQLPEEGLKFMVYLQKENIIDESGMPKERFSAEFPKEGPSILRIQQVVRGDSAAYFCASSRRTSGGADTQYFGPGTRLTVL.

This chain uses TRBV7-8 with TRBJ1-5; D possibly corresponds to TRBD1 (6 bases). CDR3 length: 13 amino acids. Germline CDR1 reads SGHVS; CDR2 reads FQNEAQ. V was shortened by 1 base and J by 7 bases, with 8 bases between the two germline ends. CDR3 DNA: TGTGCCAGCAGCTTAGGGGGGCAGCAGCCCCAGCATTTT. Protein sequence: CASSLGGQQPQHF.

This clone is a singleton in its sample. V gene TRBV28 combines with J gene TRBJ2-2; D is possibly TRBD1 or TRBD2 (5 bases each). V was clipped by 7 bases and J by 1 base, with 13 bases between them. The germline CDR1 and CDR2 sequences are MDHEN and SYDVKM. The CDR3 loop spans 15 amino acids. Here the CDR3 DNA reads TGTGCCAGCACCTCGGGACGGCGGAACACCGGGGAGCTGTTTTTT. Encoded protein: CASTSGRRNTGELFF.

The chain employs TRBV11-1 and TRBJ2-1, with 7 bases identical to TRBD2. CDR3 length equals 14 residues. Looked up from germline, CDR1 is SGHAT and CDR2 is FQDESV (reference sequence). With 5 bases clipped from V and 8 bases from J, the junction kept 9 bases outside the gene matches. The CDR3 region has the DNA TGTGCCAGCAGCCCGGGGGGAGGGCTCGATGAGCAGTTCTTC. Translating gives CASSPGGGLDEQFF.

The genes are TRBV18 and TRBJ2-1, with a weak D call TRBD1 (6 bases). V gave up 6 bases and J gave up 0 bases, with 15 bases separating them. This CDR3 spans 16 amino acids. The V gene's germline CDR1 is KGHSH and CDR2 LQKENI. This CDR3 reads CASSPALTGSYNEQFF. As DNA, the CDR3 is TGTGCCAGCTCCCCCGCTTTGACAGGCTCCTACAATGAGCAGTTCTTC.

V is TRBV6-5 and J is TRBJ2-5, with TRBD1 matching 8 bases. V gave up 4 bases and J gave up 4 bases; unmatched junction bases: 11. The CDR3 runs 16 residues. The germline V gene has CDR1 MNHEY and CDR2 SVGAGI. The CDR3 is CASSFDLAGGRETQYF. CDR3 DNA sequence: TGTGCCAGCAGTTTCGATTTGGCAGGGGGCCGAGAGACCCAGTACTTC.

The rearrangement uses TRBV10-1 and TRBJ2-7; a possible D gene is TRBD2 (7 bases). The germline CDR1 and CDR2 sequences are WNHNN and SYGVQD (reference sequence). V lost 0 bases and J lost 6, with 12 bases in between. This CDR3 is built from 14 residues. The CDR3 DNA reads as TGCGCCAGCAGTGAGTCATCGGGGGGCCGCGAGCAGTACTTC. Its translation: CASSESSGGREQYF.

J is TRBJ1-5 and V is TRBV19; unclear D gene. The germline gives CDR1 LNHDA, CDR2 SQIVND (reference sequence). This CDR3 comprises 16 residues. V gave up 1 base and J gave up 1 base, with 11 bases separating them. CDR3 sequence: CASSIGWQKSNQPQHF. Written as DNA, the CDR3 is TGTGCCAGTAGTATAGGTTGGCAGAAAAGCAATCAGCCCCAGCATTTT. The full variable domain, completed using reference TRBV19 and TRBJ1-5, is DGGITQSPKYLFRKEGQNVTLSCEQNLNHDAMYWYRQDPGQGLRLIYYSQIVNDFQKGDIAEGYSVSREKKESFPLTVTSAQKNPTAFYLCASSIGWQKSNQPQHFGDGTRLSIL.

The chain links TRBV6-1 to TRBJ1-2; D ambiguous. V gave up 1 base and J gave up 4 bases, with 10 bases separating them. This CDR3 has 14 amino acids. The germline V gene encodes CDR1 MNHNS and CDR2 SASEGT. CDR3 bases: TGTGCCAGCAGTGAAGGACTTACGACCTATGGCTACACCTTC. It codes for CASSEGLTTYGYTF.

The rearrangement joins TRBV19 to TRBJ1-2; no definite D call. The CDR3 extends over 13 amino acids. Trimming removed 6 bases from V and 7 bases from J, with 15 bases in between. Per the germline V gene, CDR1 is LNHDA and CDR2 is SQIVND (reference sequence). The CDR3 spells CASSTLEGFGYTF. DNA of the CDR3: TGTGCCAGTAGCACACTTGAAGGTTTTGGCTACACCTTC.

This sequence joins TRBV5-1 and TRBJ2-1; the match to TRBD1 covers 11 bases. This CDR3 region has 15 residues. CDR1 is SGHRS, CDR2 YFSETQ, per germline. Unmatched junction bases numbered 4, after V lost 3 bases and J lost 5 bases. As DNA, the CDR3 is TGCGCCAGCAGCTCCGGGACAGGGGGTAACAATGAGCAGTTCTTC. Protein product: CASSSGTGGNNEQFF.

This clone was counted a single time. This rearrangement joins TRBV2 to TRBJ2-5; TRBD1 matches 8 bases. V gave up 5 bases and J gave up 5 bases; unmatched junction bases: 7. Germline-derived CDR1 and CDR2 are SNHLY and FYNNEI. The CDR3 totals 14 residues. The CDR3 spells CASSKDRAAETQYF. The CDR3 nucleotides are TGTGCCAGCAGTAAGGACAGGGCGGCCGAGACCCAGTACTTC.

This clone was seen only a few times. Other DNA sequences of this sample code for an identical CDR3. The gene calls are TRBV5-1 and TRBJ2-7; no clear D. The germline V gene has CDR1 SGHRS and CDR2 YFSETQ. The V gene lost 0 bases and the J gene lost 3 bases, with 4 bases spanning the gap. The CDR3 is 12 residues long. CDR3: CASSLVGYEQYF. As DNA, the CDR3 is TGCGCCAGCAGCTTGGTAGGCTACGAGCAGTACTTC.

This rearrangement joins TRBV29-1 to TRBJ2-1, with D uncertain. The CDR3 loop spans 11 amino acids. CDR1 SQVTM and CDR2 ANQGSEA come from the germline V gene. The V end was cut by 8 bases, the J end by 6 bases, with 11 bases between. The CDR3 spells CSSSRGNEQFF. CDR3 DNA: TGCAGCTCCAGCCGAGGCAATGAGCAGTTCTTC.

The chain is built from TRBV19 and TRBJ1-1; D gene uncertain. The CDR3 contains 13 residues. V was shortened by 5 bases and J by 6 bases, with 13 bases between the two germline ends. Germline lookup yields CDR1 LNHDA and CDR2 SQIVND (reference sequence). The CDR3 DNA reads TGTGCCAGTAGTCTGAACCGGGCTGCTGAAGCTTTCTTT. Protein: CASSLNRAAEAFF.

This clone was seen once. The chain carries TRBV5-1 and TRBJ2-7; TRBD1 agrees at 9 bases. The germline gives CDR1 SGHRS, CDR2 YFSETQ. The CDR3 has 13 amino acids. The V and J ends lost 4 bases and 6 bases, in that order; junction bases with no gene match: 5. CDR3 DNA sequence: TGCGCCAGCAGCGCGGGACAGGGAATCGAGCAGTACTTC. This gives the protein CASSAGQGIEQYF. Complete variable domain (other parts from reference TRBV5-1 and TRBJ2-7): KAGVTQTPRYLIKTRGQQVTLSCSPISGHRSVSWYQQTPGQGLQFLFEYFSETQRNKGNFPGRFSGRQFSNSRSEMNVSTLELGDSALYLCASSAGQGIEQYFGPGTRLTVT.